This T cell receptor beta chain comes out of a study of identical twins. The study's findings and limits: The study reached conclusions through statistical analysis that was cross-sectional, not following the same donors.

TCRdb used MiXCR to reprocess the 5' RACE reads, holding one entry per CDR3 protein. The table shows 1.5 million to 2 million distinct CDR3 sequences, with around a third occurring only once. As regards this clonotype: Its antigen is currently unknown.

The CDR3 has 18 amino acids. The trim removed 6 bases at V and 11 bases at J, leaving 26 bases unmatched. Germline CDR1 is KGHSH and CDR2 is LQKENI. This TCR was recovered from a newborn girl in good health. Specimen: cord blood. The chain couples TRBV18 to TRBJ2-5; 8 positions agree with TRBD2. CDR3 in amino acids: CASSLAGIPTTFIHEQYF. The CDR3 DNA follows: TGTGCCAGCTCGCTAGCGGGCATCCCAACTACCTTTATCCATGAGCAGTACTTC.